This T cell receptor beta chain was recovered during a study of cytomegalovirus exposure and HLA in healthy donors. The CDR3 spans 12 residues. V lost 2 bases and J lost 5, with 7 bases in between. Germline loops: CDR1 KGHSH, CDR2 LQKENI. Profiling relied on immunoSEQ multiplex PCR, and the TCRdb table lists in-frame clones only, not all of them. The table has some 150,000 clones, almost 90% seen once. With respect to this clone: Antigen: not known. Within the sample, other DNA sequences also encode this same CDR3.

Regarding the study as a whole: The finding came from a later analysis; first-cohort TCR clusters tended to co-occur in the 110 or so validation repertoires. 164 TCR beta chains were listed as cytomegalovirus-associated.

The approximately 130-subject validation cohort, separate from the 666-subject first cohort, included the donors. The sample was PBMCs. V usage is TRBV18 and J usage is TRBJ2-7; D call uncertain. This TCR came from a woman between 18 and 29 years old in good health and CMV-seropositive. CDR3 coding DNA: TGTGCCAGCTCACCATCCGGTGACGAGCAGTACTTC. This encodes CASSPSGDEQYF.